These 6 T cell receptor beta chains came from one sample sequenced in a study of PD-1 blockade in classical Hodgkin lymphoma. TCRdb's copy holds only in-frame clones and misses some; the assay was immunoSEQ multiplex PCR. The data show 130,000 to 150,000 clones, about four fifths seen once. Every patient was affected by relapse after autologous stem cell transplantation, while exposure to brentuximab vedotin was not uniform. Sequencing used peripheral blood mononuclear cells (PBMCs), obtained before the second cycle of nivolumab. Every receptor here comes from a human donor with classical Hodgkin lymphoma.

This clone was seen a single time. The chain recombines TRBV2 with TRBJ2-3, with unresolved D. CDR3 length: 15 residues. V was shortened by 3 bases and J by 2 bases, with 12 bases between the two germline ends. Germline V gene data show CDR1 as SNHLY and CDR2 as FYNNEI. The CDR3 coding sequence is TGTGCCAGCAGTGACATCAGCGCGTACACAGATACGCAGTATTTT. Translated: CASSDISAYTDTQYF.

This clone was counted a few times. The chain carries TRBV27 and TRBJ2-6; 8 bases map to TRBD1. Germline V gene sequence: CDR1 MNHEY, CDR2 SMNVEV (reference sequence). Trimming took 6 bases from V and 0 from J; bases not matched to a gene: 4. The CDR3 loop spans 16 amino acids. CDR3 protein: CASSITGGSGANVLTF. The CDR3 DNA reads as TGTGCCAGCAGCATTACAGGGGGCTCTGGGGCCAACGTCCTGACTTTC.

This chain joins TRBV7-7 and TRBJ2-2, with unresolved D. The V gene lost 5 bases and the J gene lost 4 bases, with 8 bases spanning the gap. The CDR3 runs 13 residues. Germline V lookup: CDR1 SSHAT, CDR2 FNYEAQ (reference sequence). Here the CDR3 DNA reads TGTGCCAGCAGCCCGACCGTCACCGGGGAGCTGTTTTTT. It is translated as CASSPTVTGELFF.

The CDR3 protein is CASSQGTQGRTNQPQHF. CDR3 coding DNA: TGTGCCAGCAGCCAAGGAACACAGGGGAGGACTAATCAGCCCCAGCATTTT. This rearrangement joins TRBV4-2 to TRBJ1-5; 7 bases agree with TRBD1. The J segment lost 4 bases and the V segment lost 1 base, leaving 10 bases of the junction unmatched. The CDR3 totals 17 residues. Germline CDR1 LGHNA, CDR2 YNFKEQ.

J is TRBJ1-5 and V is TRBV6-6, with 8 bases identical to TRBD1. Per germline, CDR1 MNHNY and CDR2 SVGAGI (reference sequence). Trimming at V came to 6 bases and at J to 0 bases, leaving 4 bases not matched to a gene. This CDR3 contains 15 residues. The CDR3 sequence: CASRKQGDSNQPQHF. The CDR3 DNA sequence: TGTGCCAGCAGGAAACAGGGGGATAGCAATCAGCCCCAGCATTTT.

V and J are TRBV7-2 and TRBJ2-2; the match to TRBD2 covers 8 bases. This CDR3 region has 16 residues. Germline values: CDR1 SGHTA, CDR2 FQGNSA. V shed 5 bases and J 1 base; nucleotides not matched to a gene: 6. DNA of the CDR3: TGTGCCAGCAGCCCACTAGCGGTTATGAACACCGGGGAGCTGTTTTTT. Amino acids: CASSPLAVMNTGELFF. The entire variable domain, with the rest obtained from reference TRBV7-2 and TRBJ2-2, is as follows: GAGVSQSPSNKVTEKGKDVELRCDPISGHTALYWYRQSLGQGLEFLIYFQGNSAPDKSGLPSDRFSAERTGGSVSTLTIQRTQQEDSAVYLCASSPLAVMNTGELFFGEGSRLTVL.